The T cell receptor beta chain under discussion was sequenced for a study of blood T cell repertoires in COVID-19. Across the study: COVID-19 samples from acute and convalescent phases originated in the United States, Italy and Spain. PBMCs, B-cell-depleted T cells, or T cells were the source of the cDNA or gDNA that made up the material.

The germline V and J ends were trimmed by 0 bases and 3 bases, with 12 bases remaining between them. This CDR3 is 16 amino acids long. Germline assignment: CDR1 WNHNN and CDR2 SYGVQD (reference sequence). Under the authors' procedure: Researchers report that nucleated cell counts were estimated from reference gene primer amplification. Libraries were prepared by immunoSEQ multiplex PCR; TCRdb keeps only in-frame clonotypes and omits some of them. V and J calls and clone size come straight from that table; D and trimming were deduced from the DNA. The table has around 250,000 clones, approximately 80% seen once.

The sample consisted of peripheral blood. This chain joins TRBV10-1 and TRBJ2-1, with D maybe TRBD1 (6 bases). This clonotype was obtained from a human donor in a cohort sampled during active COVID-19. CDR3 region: CASSESGQGIYNEQFF. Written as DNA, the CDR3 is TGCGCCAGCAGTGAGTCAGGTCAGGGGATCTACAATGAGCAGTTCTTC.